The T cell receptor (beta chain) described here comes from a study of CD8 T cells in ankylosing spondylitis. Study-level results: Ankylosing spondylitis blood appeared to be characterized by a TCR beta motif of eight highly homologous variants.

In the case of this clonotype: Its antigen remains unknown.

TCRdb ran MiXCR on the 5' RACE reads and lists one entry per CDR3 protein. The sample has 350,000 or so distinct CDR3 sequences, roughly 8% seen once. This CDR3 has 13 residues. V gave up 7 bases and J gave up 4 bases; unmatched junction bases: 5. Per the germline V gene, CDR1 is DFQATT and CDR2 is SNEGSKA (reference sequence). The sequence came from a male donor with ankylosing spondylitis. This chain uses TRBV20-1 with TRBJ1-5; 9 positions agree with TRBD1. Sequencing input: blood, either unsorted or a sorted T cell fraction (not recorded which). CDR3: CSGTGGLNQPQHF. The CDR3 region has the DNA TGCAGTGGAACAGGGGGCTTGAATCAGCCCCAGCATTTT.